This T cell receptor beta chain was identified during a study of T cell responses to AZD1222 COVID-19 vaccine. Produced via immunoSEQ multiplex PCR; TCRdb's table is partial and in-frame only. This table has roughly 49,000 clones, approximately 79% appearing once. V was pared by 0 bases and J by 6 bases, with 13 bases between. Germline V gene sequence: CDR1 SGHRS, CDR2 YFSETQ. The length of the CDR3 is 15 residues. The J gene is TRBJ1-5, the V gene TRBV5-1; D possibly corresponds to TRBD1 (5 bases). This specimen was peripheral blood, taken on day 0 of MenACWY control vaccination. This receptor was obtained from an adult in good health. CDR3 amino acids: CASSLVAGTGQPQHF. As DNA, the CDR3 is TGCGCCAGCAGCTTGGTGGCAGGGACGGGTCAGCCCCAGCATTTT.